This T cell receptor beta chain stems from a study of T cell changes during pregnancy in multiple sclerosis. The assay was immunoSEQ multiplex PCR, and TCRdb's table has in-frame clones only and misses some. The sample yields fewer than 110,000 clones, 92% seen once. Per germline, CDR1 SGHRS and CDR2 YFSETQ. Trimming removed 0 bases from V and 6 bases from J, with 16 bases in between. This CDR3 contains 15 residues. The chain uses TRBV5-1 and TRBJ2-7, with D maybe TRBD2 (5 bases). Sample: peripheral blood, taken after pregnancy. The sequence derives from a female donor with multiple sclerosis, enrolled in a pregnancy study. DNA for the CDR3: TGCGCCAGCAGCTTGGAACCGGCCCTCCGGGGCGAGCAGTACTTC. It specifies CASSLEPALRGEQYF.